These T cell receptor beta chains were read from a single sample in a study of blood T cell repertoires in COVID-19. Only in-frame clones appear in the TCRdb table, and some are missing; sequencing was by immunoSEQ multiplex PCR. The repertoire consists of 200,000 to 300,000 clones, with about 83% occurring once and the leading ten covering less than 6.5%. The sequenced material came from peripheral blood. These receptors were obtained from a human donor in a cohort sampled during active COVID-19. The CDR3 runs from the conserved cysteine through the conserved F or W. D genes are given only for firm matches. Clone sizes are given selectively: once, few, many, or a class where the clone is expanded.

j_call d_call v_call clone_size cdr3_nt cdr3_aa
TRBJ2-7 TRBD2 TRBV19 NA TGTGCCAGTAGTAGACAGACTAGCAGCTACGAGCAGTACTTC CASSRQTSSYEQYF
TRBJ2-1 NA TRBV4-2 NA TGTGCCAGCAGCCCGAGGCTTGTCGTGCGGGGATACAATGAGCAGTTCTTC CASSPRLVVRGYNEQFF
TRBJ1-2 NA TRBV19 NA TGTGCCAGTAGGGACCTGACAGCTAACTATGGCTACACCTTC CASRDLTANYGYTF
TRBJ2-7 TRBD1 TRBV10-3 NA TGTGCCATCAGTGAAGTGAGGGGGCGCGCTTACGAGCAGTACTTC CAISEVRGRAYEQYF
TRBJ2-7 TRBD2 TRBV23-1 NA TGCGCCAGCAGTCAATCTCAGCGGGAGTTCTACGAGCAGTACTTC CASSQSQREFYEQYF
TRBJ1-3 NA TRBV3-1/TRBV3-2 NA TGTGCCAGCAGCGCAGGGGTGGGTACTGGAAACACCATATATTTT CASSAGVGTGNTIYF
TRBJ1-1 NA TRBV7-9 NA TGTGCCAGCAGCTTAACAGGGACTGAAGCTTTCTTT CASSLTGTEAFF
TRBJ1-1 TRBD1 TRBV9 NA TGTGCCAGCAGCTGGACAGGGAGCGGCACTGAAGCTTTCTTT CASSWTGSGTEAFF
TRBJ1-6 TRBD1 TRBV19 NA TGTGCCAGTAGCATCGGGACAGGAATTAATAATTCACCCCTCCACTTT CASSIGTGINNSPLHF
TRBJ2-1 TRBD1 TRBV7-9 NA TGTGCCAGCAGCGGCCAGGGGGCAGATGAGCAGTTCTTC CASSGQGADEQFF
TRBJ1-6 NA TRBV7-3 NA TGTGCCAGCAGCTTACTACTGGCGGGTTATAATTCACCCCTCCACTTT CASSLLLAGYNSPLHF
TRBJ2-7 TRBD2 TRBV28 NA TGTGCCAGCAGTGGGACTAGCGGGGTTCCTGAGCAGTACTTC CASSGTSGVPEQYF
TRBJ2-1 NA TRBV24-1 NA TGTGCCACCAGGGACAGAACTAATGAGCAGTTCTTC CATRDRTNEQFF
TRBJ2-1 NA TRBV2 NA TGTGCCAGCACCAGACAGGCAAGCTCCTACAATGAGCAGTTCTTC CASTRQASSYNEQFF
TRBJ2-2 NA TRBV6-1 NA TGTGCCAGCAGTGAACATTCGCCTAGCCGCACCGGGGAGCTGTTTTTT CASSEHSPSRTGELFF
TRBJ1-1 NA TRBV2 NA TGTGCCTGCAGACGACAGGAGAGGACTGAAGCTTTCTTT CACRRQERTEAFF
TRBJ2-2 TRBD2 TRBV4-2 NA TGTGCCAGCAGCCAGCGGGGGGCTTACACCGGGGAGCTGTTTTTT CASSQRGAYTGELFF
TRBJ1-5 NA TRBV12-3/TRBV12-4 NA TGTGCCAGCAGTTCAGGGGAACAGCCCCAGCATTTT CASSSGEQPQHF
TRBJ2-1 NA TRBV7-2 NA TGTGCCAGCAGCCTAAACGGTATATCGGGTTACAATGAGCAGTTCTTC CASSLNGISGYNEQFF
TRBJ1-1 TRBD1 TRBV14 NA TGTGCCAGCAGCCAGGACAGGGTAACTGAAGCTTTCTTT CASSQDRVTEAFF
TRBJ2-1 TRBD2 TRBV19 NA TGTGCCAGCGATGTTAGCGGGGTGGGGGACAATGAGCAGTTCTTC CASDVSGVGDNEQFF
TRBJ1-1 NA TRBV28 NA TGTGCCTGTGGGAGAACTCCCGCCGGCACTGAAGCTTTCTTT CACGRTPAGTEAFF
TRBJ2-5 TRBD1 TRBV6-5 once TGTGCCAGCAGTTTTCGGACAGGGAGCCAGACCCAGTACTTC CASSFRTGSQTQYF
TRBJ2-7 TRBD1 TRBV18 few TGTGCCAGCTCACCATCCGGGACAGGGGTGGCCGCCGAGCAGTACTTC CASSPSGTGVAAEQYF
TRBJ1-5 NA TRBV3-1/TRBV3-2 NA TGTGCCAGCAGCCAAAGCCGGGGGGGCTCCCTTGGGCCCCAGCATTTT CASSQSRGGSLGPQHF
TRBJ2-7 TRBD2 TRBV4-1 NA TGCGCCAGCAGCCGTGGACTAGCGGCTACCTACGAGCAGTACTTC CASSRGLAATYEQYF
TRBJ1-2 TRBD1 TRBV7-8 NA TGTGCCAGCAGGCCGGGACAGGCGGGTGCTGGCTACACCTTC CASRPGQAGAGYTF
TRBJ1-1 NA TRBV5-5 NA TGTGCCAGCAGCTTATGGGGACACTCGAGAACTGAAGCTTTCTTT CASSLWGHSRTEAFF
TRBJ1-3 NA TRBV9 NA TGTGCCAGCAGCCCCCACTTCCTCTCTGGAAACACCATATATTTT CASSPHFLSGNTIYF
TRBJ1-1 NA TRBV27 NA TGTGCCAGCAGTTCCCGACAGCACCAACCGAACACTGAAGCTTTCTTT CASSSRQHQPNTEAFF
TRBJ2-7 TRBD1 TRBV12-5 NA TGTGCTAGTGGTTTGCCCAGTCAGGGGGAAGCCTACGAGCAGTACTTC CASGLPSQGEAYEQYF
TRBJ1-6 NA TRBV6-6 NA TGTGCCAGCAGTTACTCGGGCACGTATAATTCACCCCTCCACTTT CASSYSGTYNSPLHF
TRBJ2-7 TRBD1 TRBV27 NA TGTGCCAGCAGTTTCACACAGGGGATGTACGAGCAGTACTTC CASSFTQGMYEQYF
TRBJ2-3 NA TRBV4-1 few TGCGCCAGCAGCGCTCTAGCCCTGAGGAGCTACACAGATACGCAGTATTTT CASSALALRSYTDTQYF
TRBJ2-5 TRBD1 TRBV6-5 NA TGTGCCACCACGCCGAGGTCGGACAGGTTAGGGACCCAGTACTTC CATTPRSDRLGTQYF
TRBJ1-5 NA TRBV19 many TGTGCCAGTAGTATAGGGGGCAGGTTTGATCAGCCCCAGCATTTT CASSIGGRFDQPQHF
TRBJ2-2 NA TRBV19 NA TGTGCCAGTAATTCTATAAACACCGGGGAGCTGTTTTTT CASNSINTGELFF
TRBJ2-3 TRBD2 TRBV6-5 NA TGTGCCACCACTAGCGGGGGGGGGACAGATACGCAGTATTTT CATTSGGGTDTQYF
TRBJ1-2 NA TRBV6-4 NA TGTGCCAGCCCAGGAGGTAGGTTTGGCTACACCTTC CASPGGRFGYTF
TRBJ1-1 TRBD1 TRBV5-5 few TGTGCCAGCAGACGAGGACAGGGAGTGTTTCGTGGATTCAACACTGAAGCTTTCTTT CASRRGQGVFRGFNTEAFF
TRBJ1-2 TRBD1 TRBV7-3 NA TGTGCCAGCAGCTCAGGGGGCGATAACTATGGCTACACCTTC CASSSGGDNYGYTF
TRBJ2-3 NA TRBV6-5 NA TGTGCCAGCGTATTCCAGGGGGAGGCTAGGGATACGCAGTATTTT CASVFQGEARDTQYF
TRBJ2-2 TRBD1 TRBV6-4 NA TGTGCCAGCAGTAGACAGGGAGACACCGGGGAGCTGTTTTTT CASSRQGDTGELFF
TRBJ2-1 TRBD2 TRBV11-3 once TGTGCCAGCAGCTTAGATCCGCCTAGCGGGGTGTACAATGAGCAGTTCTTC CASSLDPPSGVYNEQFF
TRBJ2-7 TRBD2 TRBV5-1 NA TGCGCCAGCAGCTTGGAGACTAGCGGGGAGCAGTACTTC CASSLETSGEQYF
TRBJ2-3 TRBD1 TRBV4-1 NA TGCGCCAGCAGCCAAGATTTTTATCGGGACAGGTACACAGATACGCAGTATTTT CASSQDFYRDRYTDTQYF
TRBJ1-4 NA TRBV4-1 once TGCGCCAGCAGCCAAGAGCCGGGATTCGTTGAAAAACTGTTTTTT CASSQEPGFVEKLFF
TRBJ2-2 NA TRBV6-6 NA TGTGCCAGCAGTTCCCAGGGATCCGGGGAGCTGTTTTTT CASSSQGSGELFF
TRBJ1-1 NA TRBV11-2 NA TGTGCCAGCAGCCCACGGCAGGGCTTCCTTACTGAAGCTTTCTTT CASSPRQGFLTEAFF
TRBJ2-7 TRBD1 TRBV9 NA TGTGCCAGCAGCGTAGGGGACAGGGGCTACGAGCAGTACTTC CASSVGDRGYEQYF
TRBJ2-5 NA TRBV5-4 NA TGTGCCAGCAGCTTGGGTGGGTACAGGGAACAAGAGACCCAGTACTTC CASSLGGYREQETQYF
TRBJ2-1 TRBD2 TRBV5-6 NA TGTGCCAGCAGCTTTAGCCTACTAGCGGGAGGGCCCAATGAGCAGTTCTTC CASSFSLLAGGPNEQFF
TRBJ2-7 NA TRBV6-5 NA TGTGCCAGCAGTTACGTGGGGGGTTGGAACGAGCAGTACTTC CASSYVGGWNEQYF
TRBJ2-3 TRBD2 TRBV20-1 NA TGCAGTGCTGTAGCGGGAGAGCAGTATTTT CSAVAGEQYF
TRBJ2-3 NA TRBV27 NA TGTGCCAGCAGTTTGGCTGGAGACGAGGCAGATACGCAGTATTTT CASSLAGDEADTQYF